This T cell receptor beta chain comes out of a study of regulatory T cells in long-lasting Graves disease. Time point reported: newly diagnosed GD, antithyroid drugs for less than 3 months. PBMC-derived RNA was used for the TCR library. The CDR3 runs to 13 residues. V shed 8 bases and J 4 bases; nucleotides not matched to a gene: 10. The V gene's germline CDR1 is DFQATT and CDR2 SNEGSKA (reference sequence). Arm-PCR of CDR3 regions and iRepertoire HTBI primers were used to build TCR beta libraries. TCRdb analysed the multiplex PCR reads with MiXCR anew, one entry per CDR3 protein. Among about 540,000 distinct CDR3 sequences listed, less than 15% were seen once. Study-wide results and caveats: New patients shared 950 to 1,000 public clonotypes, fewer than the 2,500 to 3,000 shared by persistent patients.

Only one count was recorded for this clonotype. The antigen remains unidentified. These sequences were also reported in another study, on T cells in Graves' hyperthyroidism and ophthalmopathy.

The receptor's source is a man younger than 45 with Graves disease. This sequence joins TRBV20-1 and TRBJ1-2, with 7 bases aligning to TRBD1. This material consisted of peripheral blood mononuclear cells (PBMCs), taken at new diagnosis, from a patient treated with antithyroid drugs. The CDR3: CSPTGTLVYGYTF. CDR3 in DNA: TGCAGTCCGACAGGGACTTTGGTCTATGGCTACACCTTC.